One sample yielded the 27 T cell receptor beta chains listed below, sequenced in a study of cytomegalovirus exposure and HLA in healthy donors listed by TCRdb under 2017. The library was produced with the immunoSEQ multiplex PCR assay. A mixture of 60 forward primers for TCR Vbeta segments and 13 reverse primers for TCR Jbeta segments was used in the multiplex PCR. This is the immuneACCESS table as TCRdb keeps it, with only in-frame sequences that have V and J called. A part of the clones is gone; compared with another copy, unresolved V genes explain less than half, and the rest is unexplained. The sample table contains about 150,000 clones; only one count was recorded for under 85% of them. Together, the top ten hold 2.5% to 3% of the sample. The sequenced material came from PBMCs. The receptors shown here come from a man aged 18 to 30 in good health and CMV-seronegative.

The chain has TRBV2 and TRBJ2-1; unclear D gene. V lost 3 bases to trimming and J lost 3 bases, with 9 bases between them. CDR1 SNHLY and CDR2 FYNNEI come from the germline V gene. There are 14 residues in the CDR3. DNA for the CDR3: TGTGCCAGCAGTGATCCAGATTTCTACAATGAGCAGTTCTTC. It yields the protein CASSDPDFYNEQFF.

This sequence joins TRBV4-2 and TRBJ2-5; D may be TRBD1 (6 bases). The CDR3 is 15 amino acids. V was cut by 1 base and J by 2 bases, with 11 bases left in between. The germline CDR1 and CDR2 sequences are LGHNA and YNFKEQ. The CDR3 sequence is CASSQGNTGQETQYF. Written as DNA, the CDR3 is TGTGCCAGCAGCCAAGGGAATACAGGGCAAGAGACCCAGTACTTC.

This clone was seen more than once but under ten times. The chain has TRBV4-3 and TRBJ2-2; D not resolved. CDR1 and CDR2 from the germline V gene are LGHNA and YSLEER. CDR3 length: 14 residues. The V end was cut by 0 bases, the J end by 2 bases, with 4 bases between. CDR3 sequence: CASSQETNTGELFF. The CDR3 DNA is TGCGCCAGCAGCCAAGAAACAAACACCGGGGAGCTGTTTTTT.

The V gene is TRBV5-1, the J gene TRBJ2-4, with 8 bases aligning to TRBD1. Per the germline V gene, CDR1 is SGHRS and CDR2 is YFSETQ. The ends lost 1 base at V and 1 base at J; junction bases unmatched: 7. This CDR3 spans 17 amino acids. CDR3 sequence (DNA): TGCGCCAGCAGCTTGCACCTTCAGGGGGCGGCCAAAAACATTCAGTACTTC. Protein sequence: CASSLHLQGAAKNIQYF.

The V call is TRBV27, the J call TRBJ2-1; D perhaps matches TRBD2 (7 bases). Germline loops: CDR1 MNHEY, CDR2 SMNVEV (reference sequence). The CDR3 runs to 16 residues. V was clipped by 7 bases and J by 1 base, with 17 bases between them. The CDR3 spells CASTIRGARSYNEQFF. As DNA, the CDR3 is TGTGCCAGCACTATACGGGGGGCGAGGTCCTACAATGAGCAGTTCTTC.

The chain joins TRBV29-1 to TRBJ1-3, with D possibly being TRBD1 (5 bases). Germline-derived CDR1 and CDR2 are SQVTM and ANQGSEA. With 7 bases removed from V and 0 bases from J, the gap between germline ends came to 13 bases. This CDR3 is 14 amino acids long. The CDR3 protein is CSGGTSGSGNTIYF. CDR3 sequence (DNA): TGCAGCGGCGGGACTAGCGGCTCTGGAAACACCATATATTTT.

This clone came up a few times. The rearrangement joins TRBV5-1 to TRBJ1-1; D possibly corresponds to TRBD1 (5 bases). Germline CDR1 is SGHRS and CDR2 is YFSETQ. This CDR3 has 16 amino acids. V lost 3 bases, J lost 3 bases, and 18 bases lay in between. The CDR3 sequence is CASSWAEGQGDTEAFF. The CDR3 DNA reads as TGCGCCAGCAGCTGGGCCGAAGGCCAGGGCGACACTGAAGCTTTCTTT.

This sequence joins TRBV10-1 and TRBJ2-7; 11 positions agree with TRBD2. J was trimmed by 0 bases and V by 3 bases; bases with no gene match: 1. The germline V gene has CDR1 WNHNN and CDR2 SYGVQD (reference sequence). The CDR3 runs 15 residues. The CDR3 protein is CASSDTSGSSYEQYF. CDR3 sequence (DNA): TGCGCCAGCAGTGATACTAGCGGGAGCTCCTACGAGCAGTACTTC.

The rearrangement joins TRBV7-9 to TRBJ1-1; D may be TRBD1 (5 bases). This CDR3 is 15 amino acids long. The V end lost 6 bases, the J end lost 5 bases, and 19 bases lay between the germline ends. From germline, CDR1 is SEHNR and CDR2 FQNEAQ (reference sequence). This chain's CDR3 is CASSTGEGSETEAFF. CDR3 DNA sequence: TGTGCCAGCAGTACGGGGGAAGGGTCAGAGACTGAAGCTTTCTTT.

The chain is built from TRBV6-6 and TRBJ2-3, with a possible D match to TRBD2 (5 bases). The V gene lost 2 bases and the J gene lost 5 bases, with 8 bases spanning the gap. Germline values: CDR1 MNHNY, CDR2 SVGAGI (reference sequence). This CDR3 comprises 13 residues. The CDR3 nucleotides are TGTGCCAGCAGTTACGGACTCCAAGATACGCAGTATTTT. This encodes CASSYGLQDTQYF.

J is TRBJ2-1 and V is TRBV5-1, with TRBD2 matching 7 bases. Germline V gene sequence: CDR1 SGHRS, CDR2 YFSETQ. There are 16 residues in the CDR3. J gave up 9 bases and V 3 bases, and 15 bases lay outside the gene matches. CDR3 DNA: TGCGCCAGCAGCTCCGGCGGACTAGAGGTTTTAGGTGAGCAGTTCTTC. Protein product: CASSSGGLEVLGEQFF.

This clone was seen a few times. The chain combines TRBV4-2 with TRBJ1-5; 7 positions match TRBD1. The CDR3 runs to 15 residues. From germline, CDR1 is LGHNA and CDR2 YNFKEQ. V trimming: 0 bases; J trimming: 6 bases; junction bases outside the gene matches: 5. The CDR3 loop is CASSQEEGGSQPQHF. In DNA form, the CDR3 reads TGTGCCAGCAGCCAAGAGGAAGGGGGCAGTCAGCCCCAGCATTTT.

This sequence joins TRBV5-1 and TRBJ2-3; D is uncertain. V was shortened by 4 bases and J by 3 bases, with 12 bases between the two germline ends. Per germline, CDR1 SGHRS and CDR2 YFSETQ. The CDR3 is 14 amino acids. The CDR3 DNA reads TGCGCCAGCAGCGGAGCCCCGGGTACAGATACGCAGTATTTT. Its protein product is CASSGAPGTDTQYF.

The rearrangement joins TRBV25-1 to TRBJ2-5; D not resolved. The CDR3 runs 13 residues. Trimming removed 4 bases from V and 3 bases from J, with 9 bases in between. The germline gives CDR1 MGHDK, CDR2 SYGVNS. The CDR3: CASSVIGEETQYF. CDR3 DNA: TGTGCCAGCAGTGTAATAGGAGAAGAGACCCAGTACTTC.

This clone was seen more than once but under ten times. V and J are TRBV6-1 and TRBJ2-7; TRBD1 matches at 7 bases. Germline V lookup: CDR1 MNHNS, CDR2 SASEGT. The CDR3 length is 14 residues. V shed 8 bases and J 3 bases; nucleotides not matched to a gene: 10. CDR3 sequence reads: CASLPTWDSYEQYV. CDR3 coding DNA: TGTGCCAGCTTACCGACTTGGGACAGCTACGAGCAGTACGTC.

The chain joins TRBV6-5 to TRBJ2-7; 9 positions match TRBD1. The CDR3 is 12 residues long. Trimming cost V 5 bases and J 6 bases; bases outside gene matches: 2. Germline V gene lookup returns CDR1 MNHEY and CDR2 SVGAGI. The CDR3 coding sequence is TGTGCCAGCAGTGGGACAGGGCGCGAGCAGTACTTC. Translating gives CASSGTGREQYF.

The genes are TRBV5-1 and TRBJ2-3; D possibly corresponds to TRBD1 (6 bases). V lost 4 bases and J lost 2, with 14 bases in between. Germline loops: CDR1 SGHRS, CDR2 YFSETQ. The CDR3 runs 15 residues. The CDR3 DNA is TGCGCCAGCAGCCGTGGACAGACCGCCACAGATACGCAGTATTTT. This codes for CASSRGQTATDTQYF.

The genes are TRBV29-1 and TRBJ2-7; 8 nucleotides agree with TRBD1. Germline V gives CDR1 SQVTM, CDR2 ANQGSEA. The trim removed 5 bases at V and 5 bases at J, leaving 11 bases unmatched. The CDR3 is 14 residues long. The CDR3, as DNA: TGCAGCGTTTCGCGTAGAGACAGGGGCAACGAGCAGTACTTC. Translated, it gives CSVSRRDRGNEQYF.

This chain joins TRBV6-4 and TRBJ2-2, with D tentatively TRBD2 (5 bases). This CDR3 is 13 amino acids long. The ends were cut back, 3 bases at V and 6 bases at J, with 8 bases in the middle. CDR1 and CDR2 (germline): MRHNA, SNTAGT. DNA of the CDR3: TGTGCCAGCAGTGAAGCGGCTGCCGGGGAGCTGTTTTTT. Protein product: CASSEAAAGELFF.

The chain recombines TRBV25-1 with TRBJ1-4; D perhaps matches TRBD1 (6 bases). V was shortened by 5 bases and J by 4 bases, with 11 bases between the two germline ends. Germline V CDR1 and CDR2: MGHDK, SYGVNS. The CDR3 is made up of 14 amino acids. CDR3 coding DNA: TGTGCCAGCAGTAGGACAGTTAATAATGAAAAACTGTTTTTT. Residues: CASSRTVNNEKLFF. Based on the CDR3 plus reference TRBV25-1 and TRBJ1-4, the full variable domain is EADIYQTPRYLVIGTGKKITLECSQTMGHDKMYWYQQDPGMELHLIHYSYGVNSTEKGDLSSESTVSRIRTEHFPLTLESARPSHTSQYLCASSRTVNNEKLFFGSGTQLSVL.

In this sample, this clone turned up a few times. For the CDR3, the DNA is TGTGCCAGCAATTTGGAGATAACCTATGGCTACACCTTC. Translated: CASNLEITYGYTF. The chain couples TRBV2 to TRBJ1-2, with D hard to call. The CDR3 contains 13 residues. The V end lost 7 bases, the J end lost 4 bases, and 13 bases lay between the germline ends. Per germline, CDR1 SNHLY and CDR2 FYNNEI.

This clone turned up a few times. The V call is TRBV5-1, the J call TRBJ2-1, with TRBD1 matching 8 bases. The CDR3 has 14 amino acids. Looked up from germline, CDR1 is SGHRS and CDR2 is YFSETQ. The V gene end was trimmed by 3 bases and the J gene end by 6 bases; junction bases not matched to a gene: 5. The CDR3 nucleotides read TGCGCCAGCAGCTGGGGGACAGGCCGCAATGAGCAGTTCTTC. Its translation: CASSWGTGRNEQFF.

This chain joins TRBV11-2 and TRBJ1-6, with D uncertain. Germline V lookup: CDR1 SGHAT, CDR2 FQNNGV. The CDR3 runs 18 residues. V was shortened by 1 base and J by 10 bases, with 23 bases between the two germline ends. The CDR3 is CASSLVRSGEISSSPLHF. CDR3 in DNA: TGTGCCAGCAGCTTAGTGAGGTCCGGAGAGATTTCGTCCTCACCCCTCCACTTT. Full variable domain (missing parts from reference TRBV11-2 and TRBJ1-6): EAGVAQSPRYKIIEKRQSVAFWCNPISGHATLYWYQQILGQGPKLLIQFQNNGVVDDSQLPKDRFSAERLKGVDSTLKIQPAKLEDSAVYLCASSLVRSGEISSSPLHFGNGTRLTVT.

This chain uses TRBV19 with TRBJ1-1; D is possibly TRBD1 (5 bases). V shed 6 bases and J shed 1 base, with 6 bases lying between them. The germline CDR1 and CDR2 sequences are LNHDA and SQIVND (reference sequence). CDR3 length: 12 residues. CDR3 sequence (DNA): TGTGCCAGTAGAGACAGGAACACTGAAGCTTTCTTT. This sequence encodes CASRDRNTEAFF.

As for this clone: Other DNA sequences in the same sample also yield this CDR3. The chain is built from TRBV11-1 and TRBJ2-7; tentatively, D is TRBD2 (5 bases). Germline lookup yields CDR1 SGHAT and CDR2 FQDESV (reference sequence). Between the trimmed V and J ends, which lost 5 bases and 3 bases, there was a span of 11 bases. The CDR3 length is 13 residues. The CDR3 nucleotides read TGTGCCAGCAGCGTAGAACTAGGCTACGAGCAGTACTTC. It codes for CASSVELGYEQYF.

The chain links TRBV28 to TRBJ1-2, with D hard to call. V was clipped by 1 base and J by 4 bases, with 7 bases between them. Germline CDR1 MDHEN, CDR2 SYDVKM. This CDR3 region has 13 residues. The CDR3 reads CASSLSGVYGYTF. The DNA of the CDR3 is TGTGCCAGCAGTTTATCCGGGGTCTATGGCTACACCTTC.

This clone came up once. This chain links TRBV18 with TRBJ1-1; D not certain. The CDR3 is 13 residues long. V dropped 3 bases and J dropped 1 base, with 6 bases sitting between them. In germline, CDR1 is KGHSH, CDR2 LQKENI. The CDR3: CASSPDTNTEAFF. Written as DNA, the CDR3 is TGTGCCAGCTCACCTGACACGAACACTGAAGCTTTCTTT.